A single TCR beta chain is shown here with its context. It has no known antigen specificity. It has no much larger one-base neighbor in the sample; base qualities were not kept. The sample is drawn from a study of CD8+ T cells in alopecia areata (dated by TCRdb to 2016 to 2019). With respect to the entire study: The treated patients, all with moderate-to-severe alopecia areata, were enrolled in an open-label pilot trial of oral tofacitinib given at 5 to 10 mg twice daily. Tofacitinib was given for 6 to 18 months, followed by 6 months of follow-up off drug to assess delayed response and recurrence. For the treated patients, the SALT score, which quantifies what percentage of scalp surface area is affected, served as the measure of disease severity. To study T cell clonal expansion in alopecia areata, the researchers applied high-throughput TCRbeta sequencing to both the C3H/HeJ mouse model and human patients. On the human side, TCRbeta sequencing was run on scalp tissue and on sorted CD4+ and CD8+ peripheral blood T cells from healthy controls and from alopecia areata patients with either patchy or totalis/universalis disease. Patients on tofacitinib were biopsied at baseline and after 4 and 24 weeks of treatment, and several of the patients also had a later scalp biopsy. Clonality in the scalp was compared among normal scalp (n=4), patchy alopecia areata scalp (n=8), and alopecia totalis/universalis scalp (n=8). RNA was obtained with the PAXgene miRNA kit for fixed scalp, the miRNeasy kit for PBMCs, and the RNeasy kit for mouse skin. TCRbeta CDR3 regions were amplified by immunoSEQ multiplex PCR using 35 Vbeta forward and 13 Jbeta reverse primers.

The investigation overall reported the following: Shared TCR sequences between patients were less evident than in mice, which may be partly attributable to HLA diversity in the patient population. During tofacitinib treatment, many expanded lesional clones stuck around in both scalp and blood, and this persistence may partly explain why relapse happens after treatment is stopped. Compared with normal scalp, lesional scalp had higher clonality and more expanded CD8+ clones, particularly in alopecia totalis/universalis, a pattern that suggests antigenic drive. The treated cohort was small, with a single nonresponder, so links between baseline CD8+ expansion and response need larger studies. Scalp clonality and the number of expanded CD8+ clones among the top 100 scalp clones were significantly decreased by tofacitinib. Resident alphabeta T cells in normal human skin are also sequenced, complicating scalp TCR repertoire analysis, unlike mouse skin dominated by gammadelta T cells.

The library was produced with the immunoSEQ multiplex PCR assay. RNA was extracted from all samples and reverse transcribed into cDNA, which served as template for TCR sequencing. First-strand cDNA was synthesized with SuperScript III using a 2:1 mix of oligo-dT and random hexamers. Amplification bias was assessed with a synthetic immune receptor repertoire, and residual bias was removed computationally. The paper's data handling went like this. Raw reads were preprocessed for error removal, and CDR3 was defined according to IMGT conventions as running from the conserved cysteine to phenylalanine. Clonality was computed by normalizing Shannon entropy by log2 of the number of productive unique TCRs and subtracting the result from 1. Whether scalp clones were CD4 or CD8 was inferred by matching scalp TCRbeta sequences against CD4 and CD8 repertoires sorted from blood. The immuneACCESS repertoire file appears here via TCRdb, limited to in-frame rearrangements. These files lack a portion of the clones; in checked studies, under half of the deficit traces to unresolved V genes, and the cause of the others is not known. From that table come the V and J calls and clone size; the DNA was used to work out D and trimming. Present in this sample are roughly 210,000 clones, 40% to 55% of which were seen just once. Over 2% of the sample is in the top ten clones.

V is cut by 8 bases and J by 5 bases, and the space between the germline ends is 13 bases. The cysteine opens and the phenylalanine closes a CDR3 of 13 amino acids. Only CDR3 DNA remains: 39 bases, in frame from the first base. The germline V gene (reference sequence) supplies CDR1 LNHDA and CDR2 SQIVND. Interpreted using the paper, the treatment or condition label stands for: oral pan-JAK inhibitor, 5-10 mg twice daily. Lesional scalp punch biopsies and peripheral blood were collected from alopecia areata patients. After PBMCs were isolated by density centrifugation and stained for CD3, CD4 and CD8, a FACSAria was used to sort CD4+ and CD8+ T cells.

This receptor was obtained from a human donor with alopecia areata. The sample consisted of CD4+ T cells sorted from blood, taken at approximately week 37, from a patient treated with tofacitinib. In this chain, TRBV19 is recombined with TRBJ2-1; no confident D gene assignment can be made. The CDR3 reads CASVGRANNEQFF. The DNA sequence follows: TGTGCCAGTGTGGGCAGAGCGAACAATGAGCAGTTCTTC.